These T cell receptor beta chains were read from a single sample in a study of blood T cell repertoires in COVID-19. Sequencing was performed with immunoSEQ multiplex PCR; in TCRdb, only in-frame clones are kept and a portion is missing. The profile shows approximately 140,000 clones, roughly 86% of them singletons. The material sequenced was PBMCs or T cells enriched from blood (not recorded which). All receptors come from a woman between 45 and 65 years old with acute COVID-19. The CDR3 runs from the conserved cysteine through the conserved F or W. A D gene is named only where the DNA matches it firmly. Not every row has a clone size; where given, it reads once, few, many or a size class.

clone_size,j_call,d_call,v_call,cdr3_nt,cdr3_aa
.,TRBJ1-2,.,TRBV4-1,TGCGCCAGCAGCCAAGTTGGGCAGGGAAGGTATGGCTACACCTTC,CASSQVGQGRYGYTF
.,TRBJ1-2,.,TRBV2,TGTGCCAGCAGTGAACAAAACTATGGCTACACCTTC,CASSEQNYGYTF
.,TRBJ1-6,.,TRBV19,TGTGCCAGTAGTCCGACACCGCAGGGATATAATTCACCCCTCCACTTT,CASSPTPQGYNSPLHF
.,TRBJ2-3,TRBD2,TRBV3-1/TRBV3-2,TGTGCCAGCAGCCAGGCTAGCGGGACGAATACGCAGTATTTT,CASSQASGTNTQYF
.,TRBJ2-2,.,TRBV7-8,TGTGCCAGCAGCTCCTTAGCCGGGGAGCTGTTTTTT,CASSSLAGELFF
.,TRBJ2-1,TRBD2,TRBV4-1,TGCGCCAGCAGCCAAGGGGGGACTACACGGGATGAGCAGTTCTTC,CASSQGGTTRDEQFF
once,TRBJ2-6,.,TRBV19,TGTGCCAGTAGCGCCGCGGACAGCGCGATAAGAGGGGCCAACGTCCTGACTTTC,CASSAADSAIRGANVLTF
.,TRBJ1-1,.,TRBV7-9,TGTGCCAGCAGCTTATACAGGGAAACTGAAGCTTTCTTT,CASSLYRETEAFF
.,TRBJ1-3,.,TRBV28,TGTGCCAGCAGTTTGGGGCAGGGAGGAAACACCATATATTTT,CASSLGQGGNTIYF
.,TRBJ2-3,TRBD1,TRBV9,TGTGCCAGCAGCGTGACTACAGGGGCAGACTACACAGATACGCAGTATTTT,CASSVTTGADYTDTQYF
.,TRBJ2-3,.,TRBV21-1,TGTGCCAGCAGCAAACGGAGGAGAACAGATACGCAGTATTTT,CASSKRRRTDTQYF
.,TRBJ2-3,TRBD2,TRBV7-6,TGTGCCAGCAGAGCGTTAGCGGGAGGGCCAGATACGCAGTATTTT,CASRALAGGPDTQYF
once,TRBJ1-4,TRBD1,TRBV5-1,TGCGCCAGCAGCTTGGGTCCCCAGGGGGATGGTGAAAAACTGTTTTTT,CASSLGPQGDGEKLFF
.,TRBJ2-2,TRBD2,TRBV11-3,TGTGCCAGCAGCCCTCGGCCAGGACTAGCGGACGCGAACACCGGGGAGCTGTTTTTT,CASSPRPGLADANTGELFF